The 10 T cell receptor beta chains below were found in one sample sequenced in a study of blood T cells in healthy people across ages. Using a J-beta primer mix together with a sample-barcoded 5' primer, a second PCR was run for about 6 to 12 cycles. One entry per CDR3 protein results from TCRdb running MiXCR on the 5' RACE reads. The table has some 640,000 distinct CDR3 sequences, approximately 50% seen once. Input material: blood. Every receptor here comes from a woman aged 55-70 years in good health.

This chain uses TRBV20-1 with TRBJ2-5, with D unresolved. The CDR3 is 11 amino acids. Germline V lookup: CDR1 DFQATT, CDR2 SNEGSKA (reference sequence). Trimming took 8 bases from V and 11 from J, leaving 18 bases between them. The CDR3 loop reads CSPRVGNEQYF. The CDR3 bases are TGCAGTCCCCGGGTGGGGAATGAGCAGTACTTC.

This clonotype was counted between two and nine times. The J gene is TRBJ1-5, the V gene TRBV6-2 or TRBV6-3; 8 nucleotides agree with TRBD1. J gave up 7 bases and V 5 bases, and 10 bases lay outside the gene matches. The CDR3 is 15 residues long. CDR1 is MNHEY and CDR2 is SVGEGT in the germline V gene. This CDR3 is CASSTTTGERQPQHF. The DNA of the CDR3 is TGTGCCAGCAGTACCACGACAGGGGAACGGCAGCCCCAGCATTTT.

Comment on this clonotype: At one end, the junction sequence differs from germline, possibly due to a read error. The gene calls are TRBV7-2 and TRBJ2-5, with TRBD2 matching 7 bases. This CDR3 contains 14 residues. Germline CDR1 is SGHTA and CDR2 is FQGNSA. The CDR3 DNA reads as TGTGCCAGCAGCGTAGCGGGTCAGTCCGGGACCCAGTACTTC. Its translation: CASSVAGQSGTQYF.

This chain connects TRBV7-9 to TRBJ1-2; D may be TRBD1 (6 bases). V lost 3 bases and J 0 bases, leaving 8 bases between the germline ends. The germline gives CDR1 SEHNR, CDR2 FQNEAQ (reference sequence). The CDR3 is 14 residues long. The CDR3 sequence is CASSFGQTNYGYTF. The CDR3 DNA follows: TGTGCCAGCAGCTTCGGACAGACTAACTATGGCTACACCTTC.

The CDR3 reads CASSQGLNSGNTIYF. DNA for the CDR3: TGTGCCAGCAGTCAGGGCCTTAACTCTGGAAACACCATATATTTT. V gene TRBV6-6 combines with J gene TRBJ1-3, with D possibly matching TRBD1 (5 bases). Germline V gene sequence: CDR1 MNHNY, CDR2 SVGAGI (reference sequence). The CDR3 extends over 15 amino acids. Trimming cost V 5 bases and J 0 bases, with 11 bases left between them.

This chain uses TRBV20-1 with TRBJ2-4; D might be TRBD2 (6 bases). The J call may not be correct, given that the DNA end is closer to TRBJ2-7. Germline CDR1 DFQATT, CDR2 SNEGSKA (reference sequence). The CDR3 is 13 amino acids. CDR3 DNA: TGCAGTGCTAGAGAGGGGGGTAGGTACGAGCAGTACTTC. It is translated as CSAREGGRYEQYF.

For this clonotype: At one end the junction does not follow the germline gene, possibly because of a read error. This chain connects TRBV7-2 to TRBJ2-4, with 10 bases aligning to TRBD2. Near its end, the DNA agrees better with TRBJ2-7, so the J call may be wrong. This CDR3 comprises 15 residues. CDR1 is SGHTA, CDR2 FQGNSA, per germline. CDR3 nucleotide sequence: TGTGCCGGCAGCCAACCTAGCGGGAGAAGTTACGAGCAGTACTTC. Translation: CAGSQPSGRSYEQYF.

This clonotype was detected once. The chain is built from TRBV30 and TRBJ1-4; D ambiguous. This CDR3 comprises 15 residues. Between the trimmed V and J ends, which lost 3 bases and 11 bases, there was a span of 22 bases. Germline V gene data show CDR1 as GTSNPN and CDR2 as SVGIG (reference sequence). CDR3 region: CAWSDTVSGPEKLFF. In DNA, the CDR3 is TGTGCCTGGAGCGACACGGTCTCTGGACCCGAGAAACTGTTTTTT. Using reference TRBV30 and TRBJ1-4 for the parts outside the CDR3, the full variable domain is SQTIHQWPATLVQPVGSPLSLECTVEGTSNPNLYWYRQAAGRGLQLLFYSVGIGQISSEVPQNLSASRPQDRQFILSSKKLLLSDSGFYLCAWSDTVSGPEKLFFGSGTQLSVL.

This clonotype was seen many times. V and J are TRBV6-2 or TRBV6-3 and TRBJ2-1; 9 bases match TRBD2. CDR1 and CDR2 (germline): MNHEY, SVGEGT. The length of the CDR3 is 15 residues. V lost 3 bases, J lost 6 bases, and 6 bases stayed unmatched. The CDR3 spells CASSYSGSDVNEQFF. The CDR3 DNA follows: TGTGCCAGCAGTTATAGCGGGAGTGACGTCAATGAGCAGTTCTTC.

The CDR3: CASSLLFVGTGTDTQYF. The CDR3 bases are TGCGCCAGCAGCTTGTTGTTTGTAGGGACGGGCACAGATACGCAGTATTTT. The rearrangement uses TRBV5-1 and TRBJ2-3; D assignment may be TRBD1 or TRBD2 (5 bases each). V dropped 1 base and J dropped 1 base, with 16 bases sitting between them. The length of the CDR3 is 17 residues. Per the germline V gene, CDR1 is SGHRS and CDR2 is YFSETQ.